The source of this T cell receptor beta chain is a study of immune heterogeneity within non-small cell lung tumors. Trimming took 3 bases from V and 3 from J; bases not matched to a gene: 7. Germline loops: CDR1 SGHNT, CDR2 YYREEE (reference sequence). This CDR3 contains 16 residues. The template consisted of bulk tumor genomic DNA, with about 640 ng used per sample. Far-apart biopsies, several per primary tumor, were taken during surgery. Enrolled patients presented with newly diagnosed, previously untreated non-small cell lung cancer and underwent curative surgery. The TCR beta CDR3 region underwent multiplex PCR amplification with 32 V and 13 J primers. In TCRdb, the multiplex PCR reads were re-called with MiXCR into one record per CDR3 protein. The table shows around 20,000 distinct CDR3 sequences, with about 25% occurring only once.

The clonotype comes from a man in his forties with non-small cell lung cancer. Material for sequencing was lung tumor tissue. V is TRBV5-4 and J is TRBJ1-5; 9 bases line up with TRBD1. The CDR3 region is CASSWDRESHNQPQHF. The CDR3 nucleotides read TGTGCCAGCAGCTGGGACAGGGAATCCCACAATCAGCCCCAGCATTTT. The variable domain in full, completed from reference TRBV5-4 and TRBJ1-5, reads ETGVTQSPTHLIKTRGQQVTLRCSSQSGHNTVSWYQQALGQGPQFIFQYYREEENGRGNFPPRFSGLQFPNYSSELNVNALELDDSALYLCASSWDRESHNQPQHFGDGTRLSIL.